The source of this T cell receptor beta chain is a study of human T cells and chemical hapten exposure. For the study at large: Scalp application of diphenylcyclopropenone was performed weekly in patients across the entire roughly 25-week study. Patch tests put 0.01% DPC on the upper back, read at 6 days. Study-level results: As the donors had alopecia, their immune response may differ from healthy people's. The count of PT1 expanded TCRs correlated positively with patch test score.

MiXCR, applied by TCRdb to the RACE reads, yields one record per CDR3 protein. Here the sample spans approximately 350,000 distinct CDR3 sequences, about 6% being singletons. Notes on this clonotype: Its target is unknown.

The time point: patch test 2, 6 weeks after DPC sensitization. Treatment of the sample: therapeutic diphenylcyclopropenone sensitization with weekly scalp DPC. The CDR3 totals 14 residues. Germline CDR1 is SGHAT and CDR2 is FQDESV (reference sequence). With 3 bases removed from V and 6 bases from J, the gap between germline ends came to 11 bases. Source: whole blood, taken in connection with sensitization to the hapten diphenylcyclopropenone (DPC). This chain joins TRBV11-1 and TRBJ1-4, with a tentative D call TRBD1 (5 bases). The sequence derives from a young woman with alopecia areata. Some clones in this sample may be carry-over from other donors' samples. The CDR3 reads CASSLPGPHEKLFF. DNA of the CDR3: TGTGCCAGCAGCTTGCCGGGACCCCATGAAAAACTGTTTTTT.